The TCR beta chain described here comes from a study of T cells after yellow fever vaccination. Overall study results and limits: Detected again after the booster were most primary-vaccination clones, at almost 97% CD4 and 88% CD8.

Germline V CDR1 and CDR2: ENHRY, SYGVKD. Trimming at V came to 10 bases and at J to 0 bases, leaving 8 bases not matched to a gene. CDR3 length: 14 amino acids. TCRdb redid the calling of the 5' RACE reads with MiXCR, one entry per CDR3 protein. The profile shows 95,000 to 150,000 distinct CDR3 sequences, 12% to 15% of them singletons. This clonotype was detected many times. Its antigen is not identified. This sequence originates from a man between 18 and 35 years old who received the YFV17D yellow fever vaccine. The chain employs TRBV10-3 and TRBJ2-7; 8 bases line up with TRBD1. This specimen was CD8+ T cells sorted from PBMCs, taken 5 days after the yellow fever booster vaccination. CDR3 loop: CATQAGQVSYEQYF. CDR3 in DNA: TGTGCCACGCAGGCGGGACAGGTCTCCTACGAGCAGTACTTC.